A selection of T cell receptor beta chains follows, all from one sample in a study of regulatory T cells in long-lasting Graves disease. TCRdb used MiXCR to reprocess the multiplex PCR reads, holding one entry per CDR3 protein. The sample shows 440,000 or so distinct CDR3 sequences, about 15% of them seen only once. The sample also formed part of further work on T cells in Graves' hyperthyroidism and ophthalmopathy.

The sequences come from peripheral blood mononuclear cells (PBMCs), collected at new diagnosis, from a patient treated with antithyroid drugs. The receptors shown here come from a woman aged 25-40 years with Graves disease. Each CDR3 is given with its conserved first and last residue. Each record gives: J gene, D gene, V gene, CDR3 protein. D genes are given only for firm matches.

>TRBJ1-1|.|TRBV24-1
CATRKRDGNTEAFF
>TRBJ2-7|.|TRBV28
CASSPEGPSSYEQYF
>TRBJ2-3|.|TRBV4-1
CASSPQGFNADTKYF
>TRBJ2-5|.|TRBV7-8
CASVERQETQYF
>TRBJ2-5|TRBD2|TRBV6-2/TRBV6-3
CASSYPPLAGDHETQYF
>TRBJ2-1|.|TRBV11-3
CASSLSQGLNEQFF
>TRBJ2-2|.|TRBV28
CASSFPPRHVDTGELFF
>TRBJ2-7|TRBD2|TRBV20-1
CSAEGTGTRSYEQYF
>TRBJ1-1|.|TRBV5-1
CASSSGGGLGNTEAFF
>TRBJ2-7|.|TRBV28
CASSEGGPLGEQYF
>TRBJ2-4|TRBD1|TRBV30
CAWSLTGGWSKNIQYF
>TRBJ1-1|.|TRBV20-1
CSAIRQVGDTEAFF
>TRBJ2-1|.|TRBV20-1
CSARGLGRDMYSGEQFF
>TRBJ2-1|TRBD2|TRBV6-5
CASSSPAGAHNEQFF
>TRBJ2-7|.|TRBV27
CASSFNLREPYEQYF
>TRBJ2-7|.|TRBV5-1
CASRLRPGEKDYEQYF
>TRBJ2-7|.|TRBV7-8
CASSPRTVREQYF
>TRBJ1-3|TRBD1|TRBV2
CASSEVGTGLDRPGNTIYF
>TRBJ2-7|.|TRBV28
CASSPDSGYEQYF
>TRBJ2-1|TRBD2|TRBV27
CASAGGRTYNEQFF
>TRBJ2-7|TRBD1|TRBV11-2
CASSPDRGSYEQYF
>TRBJ1-5|.|TRBV7-2
CASSSRQAPLLQHF
>TRBJ2-7|.|TRBV11-2
CASSYQQGPYEQYF
>TRBJ1-4|TRBD1|TRBV11-2
CASSPYRGEEKLFF
>TRBJ2-3|TRBD2|TRBV12-3/TRBV12-4
CASSYGAGGFTDTQYF
>TRBJ2-1|TRBD1|TRBV20-1
CSARDRQGSYNEQFF
>TRBJ2-7|.|TRBV28
CASSSLRGVNPSYEQYF
>TRBJ2-2|.|TRBV3-1
CASSPTAAGELFF
>TRBJ2-3|TRBD1|TRBV6-1
CASRPGQHTDTQYF
>TRBJ1-3|.|TRBV9
CASSASGLSGNTIYF
>TRBJ2-3|TRBD2|TRBV6-2/TRBV6-3
CASSLSGGGATDTQYF
>TRBJ2-3|TRBD1|TRBV3-1
CASGDRERDTQYF
>TRBJ1-3|.|TRBV7-6
CASSPGLRTGNTIYF
>TRBJ2-4|.|TRBV6-5
CASSLGMEYKNIQYF
>TRBJ1-1|TRBD1|TRBV10-3
CAISERDSTEAFF
>TRBJ1-2|.|TRBV7-9
CASSSRGTEDYGYTF
>TRBJ1-1|TRBD1|TRBV6-5
CASTYSRDSRTEAFF
>TRBJ1-2|.|TRBV28
CAIRSIRANYGYTF
>TRBJ2-4|.|TRBV19
CASSRGRQGIQYF
>TRBJ2-1|.|TRBV29-1
CSVEDRAARRLYNEQSF
>TRBJ2-2|TRBD2|TRBV29-1
CSVGLALSGELFF
>TRBJ2-2|TRBD2|TRBV27
CASTPFGGGGTGELFF
>TRBJ2-2|TRBD2|TRBV5-1
CACSLSTSGTPNTGELFF
>TRBJ2-3|TRBD1|TRBV6-1
CASSPTGTVNTQYF
>TRBJ2-1|.|TRBV13
CASSPRPTSYNEQFF